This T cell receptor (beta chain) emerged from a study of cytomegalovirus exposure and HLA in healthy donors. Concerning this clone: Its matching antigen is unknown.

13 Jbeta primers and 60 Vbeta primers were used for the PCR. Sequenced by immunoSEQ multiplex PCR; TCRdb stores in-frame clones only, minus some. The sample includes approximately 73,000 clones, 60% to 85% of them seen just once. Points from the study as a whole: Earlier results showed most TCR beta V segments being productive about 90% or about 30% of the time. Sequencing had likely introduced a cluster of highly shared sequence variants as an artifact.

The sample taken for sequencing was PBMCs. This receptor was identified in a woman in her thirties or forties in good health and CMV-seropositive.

The CDR3 DNA sequence: TGTGCCAGCAGCTACAGGGGGCTAAACATACCAGGGAATGAGCAGTTCTTC. Translation gives CASSYRGLNIPGNEQFF. This sequence joins TRBV27 and TRBJ2-1, with 9 bases that match TRBD1. Germline CDR1 and CDR2: MNHEY and SMNVEV (reference sequence). Trimming at V came to 6 bases and at J to 7 bases, leaving 16 bases not matched to a gene. There are 17 residues in the CDR3.